This T cell receptor beta chain comes out of a study of T-cell reconstitution after alpha-beta-depleted transplantation in children. This sample's TCRbeta library carried unique molecular identifier barcodes. Using its own MiXCR run on the PCR reads, TCRdb lists one record per CDR3 protein. Here the sample spans approximately 590,000 distinct CDR3 sequences, about 10% being singletons. The sequence derives from a human donor who donated a stem cell graft to a child with acute myeloid leukemia. The sample here was PBMCs from the stem cell graft donor, taken from the stem cell graft.

The CDR3 nucleotides read TGCGCCAGCAGCCTAGCTCTAGCGGGAACGAACACCGGGGAGCTGTTTTTT. Encoded protein: CASSLALAGTNTGELFF. The chain carries TRBV4-3 and TRBJ2-2; TRBD2 matches 9 bases. This CDR3 comprises 17 residues. The germline V gene encodes CDR1 LGHNA and CDR2 YSLEER. After removal of 4 bases from V and 0 bases from J, the junction contained 6 bases not matched to a gene.